This TCR beta chain is from a study of long-term antiretroviral therapy in people with HIV. The assay used was immunoSEQ (version v3.0), run at survey level. Here immunoSEQ multiplex PCR was the method, and the copy in TCRdb shows in-frame clones only, minus some. The data show approximately 15,000 clones, with approximately 82% seen just once and around 6.8% held by the top ten. Study-wide points: Repertoires looked antigen-experienced, with only a slight naive shift after ART.

J lost 2 bases, V lost 3 bases, and 2 bases had no gene match. Per germline, CDR1 SGHRS and CDR2 YFSETQ. This CDR3 contains 15 residues. For this clone: The antigen remains unidentified.

Sequencing used unsorted PBMCs, obtained 0.4 years after starting antiretroviral therapy. This clonotype originated in a man aged 25-45 years with HIV. The V gene is TRBV5-1, the J gene TRBJ2-2, with 9 bases aligning to TRBD1. The CDR3 spells CASSWTGVNTGELFF. The CDR3 nucleotides are TGCGCCAGCAGCTGGACAGGGGTAAACACCGGGGAGCTGTTTTTT.